The present entry profiles one T cell receptor beta chain with its context. Its antigen is unknown. Assay: immunoSEQ multiplex PCR; the TCRdb copy retains only in-frame clones and omits some. This table has about 500,000 clones, approximately 71% appearing once. Those who donated were healthy HIV-negative adults, with no recent acute infections or vaccinations reported. The V and J ends lost 6 bases and 2 bases, in that order; junction bases with no gene match: 7. The CDR3 contains 14 residues. From germline, CDR1 is LNHDA and CDR2 SQIVND (reference sequence). This record belongs to a study of shared clonotypes between healthy human individuals. About the study: Donor ages ranged 18 to 49 years: a couple of women, a few men.

Study-level findings and limits: Sequencing depth was a factor that was expected to affect clonotype sharing among donors.

The genes are TRBV19 and TRBJ2-7; 7 bases fit TRBD2. Sequenced: PBMCs. This clonotype was sampled from a woman between 40 and 55 years old in good health. Some clones in this sample may be carry-over from other donors' samples. CDR3 bases: TGTGCCAGTAGCCCCGGACGGGGGGCCTACGAGCAGTACTTC. Its translation is CASSPGRGAYEQYF.